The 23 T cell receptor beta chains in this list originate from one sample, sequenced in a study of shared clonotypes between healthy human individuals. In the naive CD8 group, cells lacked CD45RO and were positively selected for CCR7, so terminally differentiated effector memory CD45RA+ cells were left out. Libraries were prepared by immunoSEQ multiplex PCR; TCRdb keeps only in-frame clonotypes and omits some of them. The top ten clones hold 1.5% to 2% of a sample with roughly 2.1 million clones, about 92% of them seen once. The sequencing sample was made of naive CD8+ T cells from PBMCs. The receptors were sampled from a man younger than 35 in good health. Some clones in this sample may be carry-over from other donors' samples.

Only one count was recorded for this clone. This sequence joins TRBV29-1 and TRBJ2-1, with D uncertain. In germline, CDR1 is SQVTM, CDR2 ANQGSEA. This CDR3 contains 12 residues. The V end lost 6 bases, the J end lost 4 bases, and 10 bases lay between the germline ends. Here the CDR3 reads CSVLGPYNEQFF. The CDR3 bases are TGCAGCGTCCTAGGACCTTACAATGAGCAGTTCTTC.

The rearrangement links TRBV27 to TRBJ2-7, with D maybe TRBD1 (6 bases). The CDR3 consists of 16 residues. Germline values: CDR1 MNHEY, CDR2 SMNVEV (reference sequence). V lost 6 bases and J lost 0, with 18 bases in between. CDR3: CASSSSRGESSYEQYF. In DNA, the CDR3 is TGTGCCAGCAGCAGCAGCAGGGGCGAAAGCTCCTACGAGCAGTACTTC.

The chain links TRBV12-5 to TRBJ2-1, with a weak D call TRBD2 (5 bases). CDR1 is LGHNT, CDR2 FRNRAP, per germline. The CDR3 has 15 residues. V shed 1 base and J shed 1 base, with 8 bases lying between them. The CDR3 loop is CASGLGEPSYNEQFF. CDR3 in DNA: TGTGCTAGTGGTTTGGGGGAGCCGTCCTACAATGAGCAGTTCTTC.

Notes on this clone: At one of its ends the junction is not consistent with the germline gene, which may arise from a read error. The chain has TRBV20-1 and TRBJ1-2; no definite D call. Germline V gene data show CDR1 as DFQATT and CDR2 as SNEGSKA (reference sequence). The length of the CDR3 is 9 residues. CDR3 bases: TGCAGTGCTTCTCCGGGAGGCCCCTTC. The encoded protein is CSASPGGPF.

The CDR3 here is CASSSRGTSEPYEQYF. Written as DNA, the CDR3 is TGTGCCAGCAGCAGCCGGGGGACTAGCGAGCCGTACGAGCAGTACTTC. The chain recombines TRBV27 with TRBJ2-7, with 10 bases aligning to TRBD2. Germline V gives CDR1 MNHEY, CDR2 SMNVEV (reference sequence). The CDR3 spans 16 residues. J lost 4 bases, V lost 6 bases, and 12 bases had no gene match.

The CDR3 nucleotides read TGTGCCAGCAGCCCATACGGAGGGATACTGAACACTGAAGCTTTCTTT. This gives the protein CASSPYGGILNTEAFF. This chain links TRBV5-4 with TRBJ1-1, with D unresolved. Trimming took off 4 bases at V and 0 bases at J, with 16 bases between the two ends. CDR3 size: 16 residues. The germline V gene encodes CDR1 SGHNT and CDR2 YYREEE (reference sequence).

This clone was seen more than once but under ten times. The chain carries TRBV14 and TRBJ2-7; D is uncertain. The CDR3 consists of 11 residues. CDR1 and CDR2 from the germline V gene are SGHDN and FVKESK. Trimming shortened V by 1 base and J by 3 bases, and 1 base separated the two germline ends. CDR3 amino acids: CASSQVYEQYF. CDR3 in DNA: TGTGCCAGCAGCCAAGTCTACGAGCAGTACTTC.

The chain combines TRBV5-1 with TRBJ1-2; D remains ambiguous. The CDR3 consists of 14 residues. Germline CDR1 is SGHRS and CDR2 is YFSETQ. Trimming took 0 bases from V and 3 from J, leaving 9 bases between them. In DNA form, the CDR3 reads TGCGCCAGCAGCTTGGGGGAGAGTGACTATGGCTACACCTTC. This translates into CASSLGESDYGYTF. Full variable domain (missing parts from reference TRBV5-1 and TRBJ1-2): KAGVTQTPRYLIKTRGQQVTLSCSPISGHRSVSWYQQTPGQGLQFLFEYFSETQRNKGNFPGRFSGRQFSNSRSEMNVSTLELGDSALYLCASSLGESDYGYTFGSGTRLTVV.

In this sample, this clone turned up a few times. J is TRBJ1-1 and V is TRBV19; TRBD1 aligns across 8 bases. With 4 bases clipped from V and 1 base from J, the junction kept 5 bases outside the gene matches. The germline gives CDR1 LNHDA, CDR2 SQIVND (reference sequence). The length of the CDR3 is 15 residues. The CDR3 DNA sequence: TGTGCCAGTAGTACCTTGACAGGGGCGAACACTGAAGCTTTCTTT. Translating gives CASSTLTGANTEAFF.

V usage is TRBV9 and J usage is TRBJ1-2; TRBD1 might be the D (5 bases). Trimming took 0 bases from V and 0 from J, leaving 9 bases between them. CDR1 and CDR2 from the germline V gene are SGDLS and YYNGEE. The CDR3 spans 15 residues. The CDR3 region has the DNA TGTGCCAGCAGCGTAGTGACAGCCGCTAACTATGGCTACACCTTC. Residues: CASSVVTAANYGYTF.

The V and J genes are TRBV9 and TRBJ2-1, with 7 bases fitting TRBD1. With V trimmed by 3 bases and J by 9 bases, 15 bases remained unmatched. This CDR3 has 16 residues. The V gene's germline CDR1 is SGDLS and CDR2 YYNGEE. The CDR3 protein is CASSAGPGGGTSEQFF. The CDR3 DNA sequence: TGTGCCAGCAGCGCCGGCCCAGGGGGTGGGACAAGTGAGCAGTTCTTC.

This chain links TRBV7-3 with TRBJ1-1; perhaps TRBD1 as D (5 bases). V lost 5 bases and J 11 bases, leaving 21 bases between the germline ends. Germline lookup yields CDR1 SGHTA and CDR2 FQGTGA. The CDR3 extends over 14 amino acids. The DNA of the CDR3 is TGTGCCAGCAGCGCAGGGAGAGCGGGACTGGAGGCTTTCTTT. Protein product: CASSAGRAGLEAFF.

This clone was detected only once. CDR3 sequence (DNA): TGTGCCAGCAGTCAGACAGGGGTGGCTGAAAAACTGTTTTTT. Its protein is CASSQTGVAEKLFF. The V gene is TRBV6-5, the J gene TRBJ1-4, with 8 bases matching TRBD1. Germline loops: CDR1 MNHEY, CDR2 SVGAGI. V lost 5 bases and J lost 7; bases outside the gene matches: 6. The CDR3 runs 14 residues.

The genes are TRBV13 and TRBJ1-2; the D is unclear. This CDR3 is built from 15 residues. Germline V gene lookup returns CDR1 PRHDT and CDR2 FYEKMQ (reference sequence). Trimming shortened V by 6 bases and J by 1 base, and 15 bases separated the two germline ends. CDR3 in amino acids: CASSSPQEDNYGYTF. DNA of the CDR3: TGTGCCAGCAGTTCCCCCCAGGAGGATAACTATGGCTACACCTTC. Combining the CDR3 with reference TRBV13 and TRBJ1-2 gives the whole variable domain AAGVIQSPRHLIKEKRETATLKCYPIPRHDTVYWYQQGPGQDPQFLISFYEKMQSDKGSIPDRFSAQQFSDYHSELNMSSLELGDSALYFCASSSPQEDNYGYTFGSGTRLTVV.

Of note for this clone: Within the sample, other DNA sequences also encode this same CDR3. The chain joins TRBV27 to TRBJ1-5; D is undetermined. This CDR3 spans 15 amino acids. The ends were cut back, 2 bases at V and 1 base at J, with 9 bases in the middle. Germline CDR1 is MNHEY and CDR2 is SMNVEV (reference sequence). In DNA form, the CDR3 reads TGTGCCAGCAGTTTAGGCGTCTCCAGCAATCAGCCCCAGCATTTT. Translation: CASSLGVSSNQPQHF.

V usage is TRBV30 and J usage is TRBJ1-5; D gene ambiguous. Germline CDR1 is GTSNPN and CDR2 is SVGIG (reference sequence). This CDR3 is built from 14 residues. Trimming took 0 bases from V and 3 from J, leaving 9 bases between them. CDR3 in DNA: TGTGCCTGGAGTGTGTCCGAACTCAATCAGCCCCAGCATTTT. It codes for CAWSVSELNQPQHF.

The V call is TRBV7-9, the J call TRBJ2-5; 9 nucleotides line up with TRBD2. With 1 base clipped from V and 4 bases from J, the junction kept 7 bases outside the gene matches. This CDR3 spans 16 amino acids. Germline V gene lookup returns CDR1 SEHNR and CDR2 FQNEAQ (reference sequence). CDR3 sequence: CASSLVRAGGGETQYF. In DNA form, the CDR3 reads TGTGCCAGCAGCTTAGTACGAGCGGGAGGTGGAGAGACCCAGTACTTC. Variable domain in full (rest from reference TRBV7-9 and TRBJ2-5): DTGVSQNPRHKITKRGQNVTFRCDPISEHNRLYWYRQTLGQGPEFLTYFQNEAQLEKSRLLSDRFSAERPKGSFSTLEIQRTEQGDSAMYLCASSLVRAGGGETQYFGPGTRLLVL.

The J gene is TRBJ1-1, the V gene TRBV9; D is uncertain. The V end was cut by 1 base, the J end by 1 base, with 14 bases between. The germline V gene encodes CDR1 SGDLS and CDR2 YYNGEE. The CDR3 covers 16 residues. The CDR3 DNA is TGTGCCAGCAGCGTATTAGGGCGCTCGGAGAACACTGAAGCTTTCTTT. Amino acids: CASSVLGRSENTEAFF. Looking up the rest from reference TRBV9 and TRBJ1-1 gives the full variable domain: DSGVTQTPKHLITATGQRVTLRCSPRSGDLSVYWYQQSLDQGLQFLIQYYNGEERAKGNILERFSAQQFPDLHSELNLSSLELGDSALYFCASSVLGRSENTEAFFGQGTRLTVV.

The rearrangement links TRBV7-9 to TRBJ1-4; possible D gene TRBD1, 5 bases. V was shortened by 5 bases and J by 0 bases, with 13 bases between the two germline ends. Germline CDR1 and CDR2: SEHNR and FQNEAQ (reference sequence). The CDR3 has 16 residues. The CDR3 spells CASSPWQGSTNEKLFF. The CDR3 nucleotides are TGTGCCAGCAGCCCATGGCAGGGATCAACTAATGAAAAACTGTTTTTT.

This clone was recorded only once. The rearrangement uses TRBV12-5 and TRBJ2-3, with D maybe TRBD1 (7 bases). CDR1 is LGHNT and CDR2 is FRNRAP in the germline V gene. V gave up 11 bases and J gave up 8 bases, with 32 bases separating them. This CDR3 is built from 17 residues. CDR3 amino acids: CAPRTGVSGWPGGTQYF. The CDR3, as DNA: TGTGCTCCGAGAACAGGGGTTAGCGGTTGGCCCGGGGGTACGCAGTATTTT.

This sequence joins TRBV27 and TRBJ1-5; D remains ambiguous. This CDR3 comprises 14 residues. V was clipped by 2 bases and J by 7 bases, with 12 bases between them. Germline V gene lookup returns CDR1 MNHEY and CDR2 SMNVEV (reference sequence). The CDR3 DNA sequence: TGTGCCAGCAGTTTACGGGAGGGTACCCAGCCCCAGCATTTT. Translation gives CASSLREGTQPQHF.

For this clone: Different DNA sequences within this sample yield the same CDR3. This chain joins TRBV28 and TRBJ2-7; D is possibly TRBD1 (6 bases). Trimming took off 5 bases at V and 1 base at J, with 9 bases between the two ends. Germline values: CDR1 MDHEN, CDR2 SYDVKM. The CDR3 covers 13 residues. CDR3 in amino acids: CASSKTGSYEQYF. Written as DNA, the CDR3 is TGTGCCAGCAGTAAGACAGGATCCTACGAGCAGTACTTC.

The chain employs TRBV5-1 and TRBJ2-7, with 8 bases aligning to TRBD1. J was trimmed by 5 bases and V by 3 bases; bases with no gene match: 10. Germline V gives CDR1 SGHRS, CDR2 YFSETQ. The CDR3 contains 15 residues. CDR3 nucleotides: TGCGCCAGCAGCTACTCACTTCAGGGGGCGGACGAGCAGTACTTC. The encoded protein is CASSYSLQGADEQYF.